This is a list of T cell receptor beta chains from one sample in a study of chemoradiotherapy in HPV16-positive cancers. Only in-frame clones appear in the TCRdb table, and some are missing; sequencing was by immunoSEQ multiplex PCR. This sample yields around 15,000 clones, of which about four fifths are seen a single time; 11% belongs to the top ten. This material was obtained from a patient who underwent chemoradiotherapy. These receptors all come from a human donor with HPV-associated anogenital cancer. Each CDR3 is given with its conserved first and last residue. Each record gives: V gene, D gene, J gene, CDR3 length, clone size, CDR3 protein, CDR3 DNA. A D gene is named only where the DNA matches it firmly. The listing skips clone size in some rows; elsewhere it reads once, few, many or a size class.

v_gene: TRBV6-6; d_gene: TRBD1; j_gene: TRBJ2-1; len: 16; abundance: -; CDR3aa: CASSYRTGGIWNEQFF; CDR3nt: TGTGCCAGCAGTTACCGGACAGGGGGGATTTGGAATGAGCAGTTCTTC
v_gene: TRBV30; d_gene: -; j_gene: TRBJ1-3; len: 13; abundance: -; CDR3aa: CAWRAGGRNTIYF; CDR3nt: TGTGCCTGGAGGGCGGGGGGGAGAAACACCATATATTTT
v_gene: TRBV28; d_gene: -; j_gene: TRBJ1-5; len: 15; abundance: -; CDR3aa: CASKRDPIGNQPQHF; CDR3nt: TGTGCCAGCAAACGGGATCCGATAGGGAATCAGCCCCAGCATTTT
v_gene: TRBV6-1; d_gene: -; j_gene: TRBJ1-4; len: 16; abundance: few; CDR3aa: CASSGSSGASGEKLFF; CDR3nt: TGTGCCAGCAGTGGGAGCAGTGGGGCATCGGGTGAAAAACTGTTTTTT
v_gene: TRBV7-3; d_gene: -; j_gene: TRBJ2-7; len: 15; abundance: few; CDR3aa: CASSLLPGQGYEQYF; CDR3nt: TGTGCCAGCAGCTTACTCCCGGGACAAGGCTACGAGCAGTACTTC
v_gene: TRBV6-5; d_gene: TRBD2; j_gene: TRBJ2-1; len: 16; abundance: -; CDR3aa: CASSYLGSGANNEQFF; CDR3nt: TGTGCCAGCAGTTACCTGGGTAGCGGGGCCAACAATGAGCAGTTCTTC
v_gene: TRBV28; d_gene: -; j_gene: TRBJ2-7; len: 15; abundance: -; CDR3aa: CASSPGTSGPYEQYF; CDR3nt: TGTGCCAGCAGTCCGGGGACCAGCGGGCCCTACGAGCAGTACTTC
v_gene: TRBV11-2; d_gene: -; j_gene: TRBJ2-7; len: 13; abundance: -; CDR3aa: CASSETRDYEQYF; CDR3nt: TGTGCCAGCAGCGAGACCCGGGACTACGAGCAGTACTTC
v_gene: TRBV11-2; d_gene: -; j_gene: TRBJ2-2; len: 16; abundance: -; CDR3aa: CASRAPGEVPTGELFF; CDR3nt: TGTGCCAGCAGGGCTCCGGGGGAGGTTCCCACCGGGGAGCTGTTTTTT
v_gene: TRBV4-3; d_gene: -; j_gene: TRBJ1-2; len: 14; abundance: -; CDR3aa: CASSQDRPHYGYTF; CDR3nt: TGCGCCAGCAGCCAAGACCGACCGCACTATGGCTACACCTTC
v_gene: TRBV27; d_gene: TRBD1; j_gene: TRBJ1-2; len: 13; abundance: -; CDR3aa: CASSDRGLDGYTF; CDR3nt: TGTGCCAGCAGTGACAGGGGGTTGGATGGCTACACCTTC
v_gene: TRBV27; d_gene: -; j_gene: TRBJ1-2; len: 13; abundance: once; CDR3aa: CASSLAGAYGYTF; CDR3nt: TGTGCCAGCAGTTTAGCAGGCGCGTATGGCTACACCTTC
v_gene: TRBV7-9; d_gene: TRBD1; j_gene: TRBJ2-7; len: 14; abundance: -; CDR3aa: CASSSGQGAYEQYF; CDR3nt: TGTGCCAGCAGCTCAGGACAGGGGGCGTACGAGCAGTACTTC
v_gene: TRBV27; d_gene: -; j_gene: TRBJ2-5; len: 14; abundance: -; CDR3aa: CASSTLDSQKTQYF; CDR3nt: TGTGCCAGCAGTACTCTGGACAGTCAAAAGACCCAGTACTTC
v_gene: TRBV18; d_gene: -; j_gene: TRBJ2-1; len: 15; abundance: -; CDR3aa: CASSLSGGSYNEQFF; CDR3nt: TGTGCCAGCTCACTTTCCGGGGGCTCCTACAATGAGCAGTTCTTC
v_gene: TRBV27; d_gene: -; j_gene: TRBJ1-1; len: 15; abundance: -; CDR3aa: CASRGINRLNTEAFF; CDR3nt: TGTGCCAGCAGAGGGATAAACAGATTGAACACTGAAGCTTTCTTT
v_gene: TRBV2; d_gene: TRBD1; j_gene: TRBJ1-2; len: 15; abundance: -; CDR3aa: CASRRQGATGYGYTF; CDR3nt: TGTGCCAGCAGAAGACAGGGGGCGACGGGCTATGGCTACACCTTC
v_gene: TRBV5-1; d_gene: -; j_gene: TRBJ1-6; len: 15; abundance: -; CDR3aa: CASSAGATYNSPLHF; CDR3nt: TGCGCCAGCAGCGCGGGGGCCACCTATAATTCACCCCTCCACTTT
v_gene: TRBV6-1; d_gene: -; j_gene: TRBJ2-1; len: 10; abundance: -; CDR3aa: CASRYNEQFF; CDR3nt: TGTGCCAGCAGGTACAATGAGCAGTTCTTC
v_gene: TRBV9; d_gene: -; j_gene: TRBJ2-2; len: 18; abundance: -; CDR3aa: CASSVESPLYMNTGELFF; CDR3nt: TGTGCCAGCAGCGTAGAGTCCCCACTTTATATGAACACCGGGGAGCTGTTTTTT
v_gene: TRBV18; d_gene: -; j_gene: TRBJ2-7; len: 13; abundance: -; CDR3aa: CASSPIYQTEQYF; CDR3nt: TGTGCCAGCTCACCAATCTACCAAACCGAGCAGTACTTC
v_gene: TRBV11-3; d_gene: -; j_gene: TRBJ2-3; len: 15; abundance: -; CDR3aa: CASSLGDLPTDTQYF; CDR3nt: TGTGCCAGCAGCTTAGGGGACCTTCCCACAGATACGCAGTATTTT
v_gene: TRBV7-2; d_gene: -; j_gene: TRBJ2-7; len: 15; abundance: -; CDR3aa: CASSLLQGATYEQYF; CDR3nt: TGTGCCAGCAGCTTACTGCAGGGCGCCACCTACGAGCAGTACTTC
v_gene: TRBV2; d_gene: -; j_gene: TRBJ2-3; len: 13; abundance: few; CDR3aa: CAASSTFTDTQYF; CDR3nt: TGTGCCGCCTCGTCGACTTTCACAGATACGCAGTATTTT
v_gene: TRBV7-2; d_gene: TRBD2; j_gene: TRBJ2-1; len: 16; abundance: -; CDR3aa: CASSLGNLAGYNEQFF; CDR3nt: TGTGCCAGCAGCTTAGGGAATCTAGCGGGGTACAATGAGCAGTTCTTC
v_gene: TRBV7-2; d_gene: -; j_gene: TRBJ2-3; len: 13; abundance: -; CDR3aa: CASSPRVTDTQYF; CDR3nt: TGTGCCAGCAGCCCCCGAGTCACAGATACGCAGTATTTT
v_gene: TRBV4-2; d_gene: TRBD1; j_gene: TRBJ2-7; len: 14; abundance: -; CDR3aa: CASSLRTGEGVQYF; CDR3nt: TGTGCCAGCAGCCTCCGGACAGGGGAAGGGGTTCAGTACTTC
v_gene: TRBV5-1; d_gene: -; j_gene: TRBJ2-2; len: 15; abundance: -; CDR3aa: CASSSGGFTGGELFF; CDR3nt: TGCGCCAGCAGCTCTGGGGGGTTTACCGGCGGGGAGCTGTTTTTT
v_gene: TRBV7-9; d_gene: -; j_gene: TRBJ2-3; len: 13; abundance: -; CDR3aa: CASSPSEADTQYF; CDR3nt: TGTGCCAGCAGCCCCTCCGAAGCCGATACGCAGTATTTT
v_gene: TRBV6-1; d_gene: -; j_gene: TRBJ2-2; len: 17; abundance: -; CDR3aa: CASSELMGVRDTGELFF; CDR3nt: TGTGCCAGCAGTGAGTTGATGGGGGTTCGGGACACCGGGGAGCTGTTTTTT
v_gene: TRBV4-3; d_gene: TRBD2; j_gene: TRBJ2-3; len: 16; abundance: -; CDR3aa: CASSQVWGGRTDTQYF; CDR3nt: TGCGCCAGCAGCCAAGTCTGGGGGGGGAGGACAGATACGCAGTATTTT
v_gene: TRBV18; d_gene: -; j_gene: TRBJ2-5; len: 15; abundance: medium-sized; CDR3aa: CASSPPVPLGETQYF; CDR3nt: TGTGCCAGCTCACCACCGGTACCCCTAGGAGAGACCCAGTACTTC
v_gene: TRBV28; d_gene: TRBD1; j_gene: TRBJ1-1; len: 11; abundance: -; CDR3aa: CASSLRDRAVF; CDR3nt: TGTGCCAGCAGTTTACGGGACAGGGCCGTGTTT
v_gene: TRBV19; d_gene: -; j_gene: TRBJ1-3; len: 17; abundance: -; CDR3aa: CASSDIGRGAGGNTIYF; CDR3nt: TGTGCCAGTAGCGATATCGGACGGGGCGCCGGTGGAAACACCATATATTTT
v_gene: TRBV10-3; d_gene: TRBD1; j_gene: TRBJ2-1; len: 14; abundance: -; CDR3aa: CAISEPSRGNEQFF; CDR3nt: TGTGCCATCAGTGAGCCGAGCAGGGGGAATGAGCAGTTCTTC
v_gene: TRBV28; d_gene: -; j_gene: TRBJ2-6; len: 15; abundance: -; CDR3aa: CASSFHASGANVLTF; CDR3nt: TGTGCCAGCAGTTTTCACGCCTCTGGGGCCAACGTCCTGACTTTC
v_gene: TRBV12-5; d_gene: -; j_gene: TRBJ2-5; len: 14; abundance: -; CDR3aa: CASGLGTFQETQYF; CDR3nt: TGTGCTAGTGGTTTAGGGACTTTCCAAGAGACCCAGTACTTC
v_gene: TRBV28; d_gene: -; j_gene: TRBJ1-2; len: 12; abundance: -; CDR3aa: CASRARLQGYTF; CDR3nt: TGTGCCTCCCGGGCCCGCCTGCAGGGCTACACCTTC
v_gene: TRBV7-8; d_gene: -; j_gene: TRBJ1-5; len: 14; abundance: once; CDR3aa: CASSLAGVDQPQHF; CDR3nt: TGTGCCAGCAGCTTAGCAGGGGTGGATCAGCCCCAGCATTTT
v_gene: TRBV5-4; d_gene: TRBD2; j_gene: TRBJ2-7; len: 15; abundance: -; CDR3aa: CASSSVGTSYYEQYF; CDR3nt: TGTGCCAGCAGCTCGGTCGGGACTAGCTACTACGAGCAGTACTTC
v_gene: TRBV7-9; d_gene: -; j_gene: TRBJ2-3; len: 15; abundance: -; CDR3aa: CASSPRGLGTDTQYF; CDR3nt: TGTGCCAGCAGCCCCCGGGGGCTTGGCACAGATACGCAGTATTTT
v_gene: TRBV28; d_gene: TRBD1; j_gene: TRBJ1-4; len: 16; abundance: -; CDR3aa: CASRPGQGISNEKLFF; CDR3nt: TGTGCCAGCAGGCCGGGACAGGGGATAAGTAATGAAAAACTGTTTTTT
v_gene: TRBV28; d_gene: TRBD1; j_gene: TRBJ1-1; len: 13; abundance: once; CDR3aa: CASRGDRVTEAFF; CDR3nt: TGTGCCAGCAGGGGCGACAGGGTGACTGAAGCTTTCTTT
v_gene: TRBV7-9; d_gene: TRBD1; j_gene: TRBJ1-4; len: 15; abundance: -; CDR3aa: CASSLAQGAGEKLFF; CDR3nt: TGTGCCAGCAGCTTAGCGCAGGGGGCGGGTGAAAAACTGTTTTTT
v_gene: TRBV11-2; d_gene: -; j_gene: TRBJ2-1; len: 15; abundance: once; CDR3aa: CASSRLSGSYNEQFF; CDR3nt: TGTGCCAGCAGCCGACTATCGGGCTCCTACAATGAGCAGTTCTTC
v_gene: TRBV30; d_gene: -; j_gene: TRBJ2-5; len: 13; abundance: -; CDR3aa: CAWPQGGLETQYF; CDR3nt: TGTGCCTGGCCACAGGGGGGGTTAGAGACCCAGTACTTC
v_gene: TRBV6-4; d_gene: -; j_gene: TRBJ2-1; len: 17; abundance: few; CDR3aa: CASSGGPWGLSYNEQFF; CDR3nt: TGTGCCAGCAGTGGGGGGCCCTGGGGGCTATCCTACAATGAGCAGTTCTTC
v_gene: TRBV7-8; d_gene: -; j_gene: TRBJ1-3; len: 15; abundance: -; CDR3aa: CASSLGGEGGNTIYF; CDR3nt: TGTGCCAGCAGCTTAGGCGGGGAAGGCGGAAACACCATATATTTT
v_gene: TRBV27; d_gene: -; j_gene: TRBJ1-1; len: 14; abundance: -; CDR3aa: CASSLGGGGTEAFF; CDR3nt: TGTGCCAGCAGTTTAGGGGGCGGGGGCACTGAAGCTTTCTTT
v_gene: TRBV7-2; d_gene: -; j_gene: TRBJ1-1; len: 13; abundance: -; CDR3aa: CASSPRTDLEAFF; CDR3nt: TGTGCCAGCAGCCCGAGGACAGACCTCGAGGCTTTCTTT
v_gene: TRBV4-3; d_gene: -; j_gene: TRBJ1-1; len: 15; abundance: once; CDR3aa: CASSQDSQRYTEAFF; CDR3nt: TGCGCCAGCAGCCAAGATTCGCAGAGGTACACTGAAGCTTTCTTT
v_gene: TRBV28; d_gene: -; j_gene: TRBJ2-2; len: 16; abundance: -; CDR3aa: CASSLQTGPTGGELFF; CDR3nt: TGTGCCAGCAGTTTACAAACCGGGCCCACCGGCGGGGAGCTGTTTTTT
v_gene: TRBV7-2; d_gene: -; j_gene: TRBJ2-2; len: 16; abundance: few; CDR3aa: CASSFSPPGNTGELFF; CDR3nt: TGTGCCAGCAGCTTTTCCCCGCCCGGGAACACCGGGGAGCTGTTTTTT
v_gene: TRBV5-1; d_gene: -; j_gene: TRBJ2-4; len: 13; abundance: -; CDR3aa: CASSFRPLDIQYF; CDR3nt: TGCGCCAGCAGCTTCAGACCCCTTGACATTCAGTACTTC
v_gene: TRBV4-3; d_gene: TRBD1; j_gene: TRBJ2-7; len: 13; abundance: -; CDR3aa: CASSRDRRYEQYF; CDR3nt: TGCGCCAGCAGCCGGGACAGGCGCTACGAGCAGTACTTC
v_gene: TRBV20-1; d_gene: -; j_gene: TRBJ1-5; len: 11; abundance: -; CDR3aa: CSASLAQPQHF; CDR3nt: TGCAGTGCTAGTCTTGCTCAGCCCCAGCATTTT